The 13 T cell receptor beta chains below all came from one sample that was sequenced in a study of tumor-infiltrating lymphocytes in primary liver carcinoma. Researchers drew blood RNA from unsorted whole blood and extracted germline DNA as well. TCR beta cDNA was reverse-transcribed from about 500 ng of total RNA. The reaction used a constant-region primer and ProtoScript II reverse transcriptase. Slightly modified ARM-PCR with three nested multiplex PCR rounds yielded TCR beta libraries. With TRBV1-TRBV30 forward primers and a C-beta reverse primer, the first two PCR rounds were run for nine to eleven cycles each. TCRdb passed the multiplex PCR reads through MiXCR, listing each CDR3 protein once. The sample contains fewer than 350,000 distinct CDR3 sequences, about 60% of which appear only once. Sequenced: peripheral blood. The receptor source for this set is a man between 35 and 55 years old with primary liver carcinoma and hepatitis B virus infection.

In this sample, this clonotype turned up many times. This sequence joins TRBV4-1 and TRBJ2-1; D perhaps matches TRBD1 (6 bases). V shed 2 bases and J shed 0 bases, with 8 bases lying between them. Per germline, CDR1 MGHRA and CDR2 YSYEKL. CDR3 size: 15 residues. The CDR3 nucleotides are TGCGCCAGCAGCCAAACAGGGACCTCCTACAATGAGCAGTTCTTC. Translation: CASSQTGTSYNEQFF.

As regards this clonotype: This clone may be a read error of a much larger clone one base away. The chain employs TRBV4-1 and TRBJ2-7; possible D gene TRBD1, 6 bases. Germline lookup yields CDR1 MGHRA and CDR2 YSYEKL. Trimming shortened V by 4 bases and J by 0 bases, and 19 bases separated the two germline ends. The CDR3 extends over 17 amino acids. The CDR3 is CASSRGGRLGLSYEQYF. The CDR3 DNA follows: TGCGCCAGCAGCCGAGGGGGACGACTGGGGCTCTCCTACGAGCAGTACTTC.

Remarks on this clonotype: A single base separates this from a much larger clone, so it may be a read error. The rearrangement joins TRBV6-2 or TRBV6-3 to TRBJ2-5, with 8 bases identical to TRBD1. This CDR3 contains 14 residues. From germline, CDR1 is MNHEY and CDR2 SVGEGT. CDR3 in amino acids: CTSRGQTYQETQYF. CDR3 nucleotides: TGTACCAGCAGGGGGCAGACGTACCAAGAGACCCAGTACTTC.

This chain uses TRBV7-2 with TRBJ2-7, with 12 bases that match TRBD2. The CDR3 sequence is 15 residues long. CDR1 and CDR2 from the germline V gene are SGHTA and FQGNSA. After removal of 5 bases from V and 2 bases from J, the junction contained 4 bases not matched to a gene. The CDR3 DNA is TGTGCCAGCAGCATGGGACTAGCGGGTACCTACGAGCAGTACTTC. Translation gives CASSMGLAGTYEQYF.

As regards this clonotype: A much larger clone differs from this one at a single base, so this may be a read error. The J gene is TRBJ2-1, the V gene TRBV7-8, with 7 nucleotides matching TRBD2. The germline CDR1 and CDR2 sequences are SGHVS and FQNEAQ. The CDR3 covers 15 residues. The trim removed 1 base at V and 7 bases at J, leaving 7 bases unmatched. CDR3 loop: CASSLGREAGNEQFF. Written as DNA, the CDR3 is TGTGCCAGCAGCTTAGGACGGGAGGCGGGGAATGAGCAGTTCTTC.

This clonotype was recorded once. The junction and the germline gene differ at one end; a read error may be behind it. The chain is built from TRBV5-6 and TRBJ2-7; the match to TRBD1 covers 8 bases. The CDR3 covers 15 residues. The germline gives CDR1 SGHDT, CDR2 YYEEEE. The CDR3 is CVSSLGDRSTYEQYF. In nucleotides, the CDR3 is TGTGTCAGCAGCTTGGGGGACAGGTCAACCTACGAGCAGTACTTC.

Note on this clonotype: A read error may be the cause here, since a much bigger clone is one base away. The V gene is TRBV30, the J gene TRBJ2-7; possibly TRBD1 or TRBD2 for D (6 bases each). Germline V gene sequence: CDR1 GTSNPN, CDR2 SVGIG (reference sequence). The CDR3 is 15 amino acids. The CDR3 spells CAWSSGASPYYERYF. The CDR3 coding sequence is TGTGCCTGGAGTTCGGGGGCCAGCCCCTACTACGAGCGGTACTTC.

This chain uses TRBV29-1 with TRBJ2-3, with D perhaps TRBD2 (6 bases). From germline, CDR1 is SQVTM and CDR2 ANQGSEA. This CDR3 comprises 15 residues. Deletions cut 3 bases from V and 2 bases from J, with 15 bases between. The CDR3, as DNA: TGCAGCGTTGATCTTGTGGAGGGCAACACAGATACGCAGTATTTT. It is translated as CSVDLVEGNTDTQYF.

This clonotype was counted once. The junction departs from the called germline gene at one end, perhaps through a read error. The CDR3 loop is CSGGGLDYGYTF. DNA of the CDR3: TGCAGTGGAGGAGGATTGGACTATGGCTACACATTC. The rearrangement links TRBV29-1 to TRBJ1-2; D remains unclear. The CDR3 consists of 12 residues. CDR1 is SQVTM and CDR2 is ANQGSEA in the germline V gene.

In this sample, this clonotype turned up a few times. Relative to the germline gene, one junction end is altered; a read error may explain this. The gene calls are TRBV28 and TRBJ1-2; D unresolved. Per germline, CDR1 MDHEN and CDR2 SYDVKM. The CDR3 loop spans 13 amino acids. This CDR3 reads CASRPRLTGSSIF. For the CDR3, the DNA is TGTGCCAGCCGCCCTCGGTTAACCGGGTCCTCGATCTTC.

The chain couples TRBV28 to TRBJ2-7; TRBD2 matches at 7 bases. Germline CDR1 is MDHEN and CDR2 is SYDVKM. The CDR3 covers 15 residues. The junction had 14 bases not matched to a gene; V was cut back by 6 bases and J by 6 bases. Here the CDR3 reads CASRAWSGAVLEQYF. The CDR3 nucleotides read TGTGCCAGCAGGGCCTGGAGCGGGGCGGTGCTCGAGCAGTACTTC.

This clonotype was seen repeatedly, ten times or more. This chain connects TRBV29-1 to TRBJ2-2; D assignment may be TRBD1 or TRBD2 (6 bases each). The CDR3 consists of 15 residues. V shed 4 bases and J shed 0 bases, with 12 bases lying between them. Germline lookup yields CDR1 SQVTM and CDR2 ANQGSEA. The CDR3 coding sequence is TGCAGCGTTGGCGGGACACACTCGAACACCGGGGAGCTGTTTTTT. Amino acid sequence: CSVGGTHSNTGELFF.

Regarding this clonotype: This may be a read error: a much more frequent sequence differs by one nucleotide. The J gene is TRBJ2-5, the V gene TRBV6-2 or TRBV6-3, with a weak D call TRBD1 (5 bases). The CDR3 loop spans 15 amino acids. The germline V gene encodes CDR1 MNHEY and CDR2 SVGEGT. V lost 2 bases to trimming and J lost 7 bases, with 17 bases between them. CDR3: CASSYGQGKVVTQYF. The CDR3, as DNA: TGTGCCAGCAGTTACGGGCAGGGAAAAGTGGTGACCCAGTACTTC.